This record concerns one TCR beta chain sequence. The data derive from a study of cytomegalovirus exposure and HLA in healthy donors. The primer mix had 60 Vbeta and 13 Jbeta primers. Sequencing used immunoSEQ multiplex PCR; TCRdb keeps in-frame clones, though not all of them. The sample consists of roughly 78,000 clones, 65% to 70% of them appearing once. After removal of 5 bases from V and 3 bases from J, the junction contained 4 bases not matched to a gene. This CDR3 is 14 amino acids long. CDR1 and CDR2 (germline): SGHRS, YFSETQ. The sample was PBMCs. This clonotype originated in a man aged 35 to 55 in good health and CMV-seropositive. The J gene is TRBJ2-5, the V gene TRBV5-1; 10 positions agree with TRBD1. CDR3 loop: CASRSGTGEETQYF. Here the CDR3 DNA reads TGCGCCAGCAGGTCCGGGACAGGGGAAGAGACCCAGTACTTC.